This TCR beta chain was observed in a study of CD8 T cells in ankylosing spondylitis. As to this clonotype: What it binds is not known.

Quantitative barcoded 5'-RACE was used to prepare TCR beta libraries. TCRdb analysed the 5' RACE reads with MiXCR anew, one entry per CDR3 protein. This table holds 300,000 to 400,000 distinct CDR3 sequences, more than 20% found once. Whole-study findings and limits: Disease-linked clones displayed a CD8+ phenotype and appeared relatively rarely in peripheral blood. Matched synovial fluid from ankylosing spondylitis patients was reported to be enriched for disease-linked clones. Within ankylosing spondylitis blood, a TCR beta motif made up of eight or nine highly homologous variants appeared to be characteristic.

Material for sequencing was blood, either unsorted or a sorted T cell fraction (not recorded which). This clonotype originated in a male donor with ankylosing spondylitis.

The CDR3 spells CAISAYKDTEAFF. The CDR3 coding sequence is TGTGCCATCAGTGCCTACAAGGACACTGAAGCTTTCTTT. V is TRBV10-3 and J is TRBJ1-1; no clear D. Germline lookup yields CDR1 ENHRY and CDR2 SYGVKD. The CDR3 is 13 residues long. Trimming stripped 4 bases from V and 3 bases from J, with 9 bases between.